Given below is one TCR beta chain in context. The data originate from a study of cytomegalovirus exposure and HLA in healthy donors. Trimming shortened V by 6 bases and J by 0 bases, and 9 bases separated the two germline ends. This CDR3 has 13 residues. The germline gives CDR1 ENHRY, CDR2 SYGVKD. Measured with immunoSEQ multiplex PCR; TCRdb has only the in-frame clones, and not every one. The sample shows some 130,000 clones, roughly 89% of them seen only once. V usage is TRBV10-3 and J usage is TRBJ2-7, with a possible D match to TRBD1 (6 bases). Material: PBMCs. The receptor was isolated from a woman under 30 in good health and CMV-seronegative. CDR3 sequence: CAISGQPSYEQYF. The CDR3 region has the DNA TGTGCCATCAGCGGACAGCCCTCCTACGAGCAGTACTTC.